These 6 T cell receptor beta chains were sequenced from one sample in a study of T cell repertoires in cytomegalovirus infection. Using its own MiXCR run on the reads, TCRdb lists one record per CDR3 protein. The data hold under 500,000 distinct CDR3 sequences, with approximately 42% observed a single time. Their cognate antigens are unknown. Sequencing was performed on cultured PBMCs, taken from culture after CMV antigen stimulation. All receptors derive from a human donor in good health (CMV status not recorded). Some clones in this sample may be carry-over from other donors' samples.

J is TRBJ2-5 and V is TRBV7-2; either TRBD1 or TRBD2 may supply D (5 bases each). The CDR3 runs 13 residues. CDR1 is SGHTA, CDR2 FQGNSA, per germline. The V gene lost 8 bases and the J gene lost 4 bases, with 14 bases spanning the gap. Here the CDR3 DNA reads TGTGCCAGCGAGGGTTTAGGGGCAGAGACCCAGTACTTC. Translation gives CASEGLGAETQYF. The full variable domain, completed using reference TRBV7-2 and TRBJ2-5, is GAGVSQSPSNKVTEKGKDVELRCDPISGHTALYWYRQSLGQGLEFLIYFQGNSAPDKSGLPSDRFSAERTGGSVSTLTIQRTQQEDSAVYLCASEGLGAETQYFGPGTRLLVL.

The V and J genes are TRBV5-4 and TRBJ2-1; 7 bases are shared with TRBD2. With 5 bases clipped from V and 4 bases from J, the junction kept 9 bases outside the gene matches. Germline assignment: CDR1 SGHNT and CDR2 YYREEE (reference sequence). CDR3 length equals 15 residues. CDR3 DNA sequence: TGTGCCAGCAGTTCCCGGGACTACGCGTACAATGAGCAGTTCTTC. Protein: CASSSRDYAYNEQFF.

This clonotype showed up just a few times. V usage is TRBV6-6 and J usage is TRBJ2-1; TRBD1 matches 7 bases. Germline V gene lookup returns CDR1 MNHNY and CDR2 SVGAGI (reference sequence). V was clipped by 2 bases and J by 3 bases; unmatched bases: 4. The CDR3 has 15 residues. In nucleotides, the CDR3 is TGTGCCAGCAGTTACCGGGACAGTGTCTACAATGAGCAGTTCTTC. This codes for CASSYRDSVYNEQFF.

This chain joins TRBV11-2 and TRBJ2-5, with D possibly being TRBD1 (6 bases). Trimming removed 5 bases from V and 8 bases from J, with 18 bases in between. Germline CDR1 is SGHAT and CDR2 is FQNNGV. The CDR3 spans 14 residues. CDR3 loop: CASSPNLGARTQYF. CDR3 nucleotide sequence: TGTGCCAGCAGCCCTAATCTGGGGGCCCGAACCCAGTACTTC.

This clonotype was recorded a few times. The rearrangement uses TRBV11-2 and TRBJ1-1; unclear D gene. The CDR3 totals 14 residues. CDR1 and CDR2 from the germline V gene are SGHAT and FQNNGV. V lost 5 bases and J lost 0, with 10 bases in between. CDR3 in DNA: TGTGCCAGCAGCCCTTGGATATTGAACACTGAAGCTTTCTTT. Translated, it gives CASSPWILNTEAFF.

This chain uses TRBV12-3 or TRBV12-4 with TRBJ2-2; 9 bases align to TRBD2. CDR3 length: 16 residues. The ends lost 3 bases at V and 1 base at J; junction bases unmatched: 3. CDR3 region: CASSFYSGGNTGELFF. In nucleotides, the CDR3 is TGTGCCAGCAGTTTTTATAGCGGGGGGAACACCGGGGAGCTGTTTTTT.